This T cell receptor (beta chain) was sequenced for a study of T cell changes during pregnancy in multiple sclerosis (dated by TCRdb to the late 2010s). Turning to the overall study: The study looked at changes in the T cell repertoire across pregnancy in women with multiple sclerosis.

Receptor amplification or capture employed the immunoSEQ multiplex PCR assay. TCRdb holds this immuneACCESS table with in-frame rearrangements only. Some clones are missing; in checked studies, unresolved V genes explain under half, and the rest has no known cause. The sample table lists under 65,000 clones, about nine tenths of them with a count of one. The ten biggest clones cover 1.4% of the sample. Trimming leaves V shorter by 7 bases and J shorter by 4 bases, with the junction holding 8 bases beyond the gene matches. Counted from cysteine to phenylalanine, this CDR3 has 15 amino acids. Only the CDR3 region is kept as DNA, spanning 45 bases read in frame from base 1. The germline V gene encodes CDR1 MNHEY and CDR2 SVGAGI. On this clone itself: The antigen it binds to is not known. It has no much larger one-base neighbor in the sample; base qualities were not kept.

This sample comprised peripheral blood, obtained in the second trimester of pregnancy. The chain employs TRBV6-5 and TRBJ2-2, with 8 central nucleotides matching TRBD1. This TCR came from a female donor with multiple sclerosis, enrolled in a pregnancy study. CDR3 loop: CASKPRQGTTGELFF. The DNA sequence is as follows: TGTGCCAGCAAGCCGAGACAGGGGACCACCGGGGAGCTGTTTTTT.